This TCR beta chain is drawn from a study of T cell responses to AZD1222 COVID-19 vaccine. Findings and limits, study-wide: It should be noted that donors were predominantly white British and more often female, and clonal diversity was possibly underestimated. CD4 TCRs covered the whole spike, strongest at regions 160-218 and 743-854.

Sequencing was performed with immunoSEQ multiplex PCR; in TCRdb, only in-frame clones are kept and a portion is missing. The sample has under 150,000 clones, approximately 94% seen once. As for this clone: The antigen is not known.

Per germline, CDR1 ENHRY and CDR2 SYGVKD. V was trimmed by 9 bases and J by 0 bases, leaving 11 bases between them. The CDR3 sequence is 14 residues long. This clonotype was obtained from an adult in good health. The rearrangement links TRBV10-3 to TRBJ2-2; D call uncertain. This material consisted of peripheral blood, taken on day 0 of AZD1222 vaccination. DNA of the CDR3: TGTGCCATACAGAATCTCGCGAACACCGGGGAGCTGTTTTTT. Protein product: CAIQNLANTGELFF.